The T cell receptor (beta chain) described here comes from a study of cytomegalovirus exposure and HLA in healthy donors. This CDR3 has 13 amino acids. Germline lookup yields CDR1 MDHEN and CDR2 SYDVKM. Deletions cut 6 bases from V and 5 bases from J, with 14 bases between. Remarks on this clone: The antigen remains undetermined.

Primers for the PCR totalled 60 Vbeta and 13 Jbeta. Assay used: immunoSEQ multiplex PCR; TCRdb lists only in-frame clones, some missing. The profile shows about 130,000 clones, around 75% of them singletons. General study findings and limits: TCR beta V- and J-gene trimming, according to a later analysis, was linked to a missense DCLRE1C variant.

The chain couples TRBV28 to TRBJ2-7; possibly TRBD1 for D (5 bases). Sequencing input: PBMCs. The sequence was obtained from a woman in her fifties or sixties in good health and CMV-seronegative. CDR3: CASRVQGVDEQYF. The CDR3 nucleotides are TGTGCCAGCAGAGTACAAGGGGTTGACGAGCAGTACTTC.